This T cell receptor beta chain was captured by sequencing in a study of identical twins. General observations from the study: The abundant beta clonotypes from cord blood had fewer insertions, and memory repertoires had none of this.

On this clonotype: The antigen is undetermined.

One entry per CDR3 protein, called by TCRdb with MiXCR from the 5' RACE reads. This repertoire shows roughly 540,000 distinct CDR3 sequences, around 20% found once; its top ten account for around 1%. Germline V gene sequence: CDR1 SGDLS, CDR2 YYNGEE. The CDR3 is 13 amino acids. Trimming removed 2 bases from V and 4 bases from J, with 9 bases in between. The sample was also linked to a second study, of T cells expressing NK-cell markers. That paper states: HCMV seropositivity marked seven of the eight sequenced donors; one was seronegative. Dominant NKG2C+ clonotype frequencies of roughly 1.0-8% of CD8+ T cells were measured in over 5 donors.

The sequence was collected from a woman younger than 30 in good health. Material: CD4+ T cells sorted from blood. This chain uses TRBV9 with TRBJ1-1; D not certain. CDR3 bases: TGTGCCAGCAGCGTTGCCCTTAGCACTGAAGCTTTCTTT. Its translation: CASSVALSTEAFF.